This T cell receptor (beta chain) was recovered during a study of blood T cell repertoires in COVID-19. Looking at the study overall: Acute and convalescent COVID-19 specimens originated in the United States, Italy and Spain.

Germline assignment: CDR1 SSHAT and CDR2 FNYEAQ (reference sequence). The CDR3 loop spans 17 amino acids. Original processing notes: Reference gene primer amplification yielded estimated nucleated cell counts. The repertoire was sequenced with immunoSEQ multiplex PCR; TCRdb's copy has only in-frame clones and lacks some. That table is the source of V, J and clone size, and D and trimming were worked out from the DNA. The sample includes roughly 180,000 clones, more than 65% of them seen just once. Concerning this clone itself: A junction end diverges from the germline sequence, so it may reflect a read error.

This sequence joins TRBV7-7 and TRBJ2-2; 13 nucleotides line up with TRBD2. The receptor's source is a woman aged 55-69 years with COVID-19, enrolled during active disease. The sequenced sample was peripheral blood. CDR3 amino acids: CASSPTSGGSNTGELFF. DNA of the CDR3: TGTGCTAGCAGCCCGACTAGCGGGGGGTCAAACACCGGGGAGCTGTTTTTT.